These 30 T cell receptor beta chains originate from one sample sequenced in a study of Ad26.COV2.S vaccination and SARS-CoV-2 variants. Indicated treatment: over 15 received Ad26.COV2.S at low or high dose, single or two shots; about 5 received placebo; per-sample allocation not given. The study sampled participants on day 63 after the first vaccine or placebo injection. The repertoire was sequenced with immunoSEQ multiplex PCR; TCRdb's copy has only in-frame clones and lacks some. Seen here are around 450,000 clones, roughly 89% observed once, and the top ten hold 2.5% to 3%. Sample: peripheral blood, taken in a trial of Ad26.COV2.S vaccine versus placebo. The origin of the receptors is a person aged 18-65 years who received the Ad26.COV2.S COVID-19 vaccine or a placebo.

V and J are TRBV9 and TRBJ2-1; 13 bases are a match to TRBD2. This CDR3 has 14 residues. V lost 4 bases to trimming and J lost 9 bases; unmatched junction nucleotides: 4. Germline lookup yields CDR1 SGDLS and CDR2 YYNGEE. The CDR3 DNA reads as TGTGCCAGCAGCCCGGGACTAGCGGGATTTGAGCAGTTCTTC. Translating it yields CASSPGLAGFEQFF.

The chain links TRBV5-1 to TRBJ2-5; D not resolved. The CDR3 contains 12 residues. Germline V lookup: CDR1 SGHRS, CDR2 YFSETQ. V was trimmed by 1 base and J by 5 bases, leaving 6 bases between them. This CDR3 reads CASSLFGETQYF. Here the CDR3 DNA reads TGCGCCAGCAGCTTGTTCGGTGAGACCCAGTACTTC. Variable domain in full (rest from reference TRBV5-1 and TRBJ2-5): KAGVTQTPRYLIKTRGQQVTLSCSPISGHRSVSWYQQTPGQGLQFLFEYFSETQRNKGNFPGRFSGRQFSNSRSEMNVSTLELGDSALYLCASSLFGETQYFGPGTRLLVL.

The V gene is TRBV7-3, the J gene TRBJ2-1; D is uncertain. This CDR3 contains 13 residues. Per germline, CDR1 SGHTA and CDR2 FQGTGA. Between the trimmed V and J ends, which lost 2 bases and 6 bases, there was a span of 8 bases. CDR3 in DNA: TGTGCCAGCAGCTTAGACGGGCGCAATGAGCAGTTCTTC. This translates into CASSLDGRNEQFF.

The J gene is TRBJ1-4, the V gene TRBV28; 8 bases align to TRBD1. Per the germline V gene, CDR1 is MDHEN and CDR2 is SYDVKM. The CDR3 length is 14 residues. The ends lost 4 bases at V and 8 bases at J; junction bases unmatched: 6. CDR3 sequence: CASSSGGAGEKLFF. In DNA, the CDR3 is TGTGCCAGCAGTTCAGGGGGCGCTGGGGAAAAACTGTTTTTT.

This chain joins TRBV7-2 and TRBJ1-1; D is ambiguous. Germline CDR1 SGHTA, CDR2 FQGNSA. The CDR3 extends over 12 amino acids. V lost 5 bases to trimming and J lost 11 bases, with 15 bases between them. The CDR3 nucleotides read TGTGCCAGCAGCCAATACCAGCTGGGGGCTTTCTTT. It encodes CASSQYQLGAFF.

The CDR3 loop reads CASSLDYAGANEKLFF. The CDR3 bases are TGTGCCAGCAGCTTAGACTACGCGGGGGCTAATGAAAAACTGTTTTTT. The chain uses TRBV11-2 and TRBJ1-4; D may be TRBD1 (5 bases). The CDR3 runs 16 residues. V lost 0 bases and J 3 bases, leaving 11 bases between the germline ends. CDR1 and CDR2 (germline): SGHAT, FQNNGV.

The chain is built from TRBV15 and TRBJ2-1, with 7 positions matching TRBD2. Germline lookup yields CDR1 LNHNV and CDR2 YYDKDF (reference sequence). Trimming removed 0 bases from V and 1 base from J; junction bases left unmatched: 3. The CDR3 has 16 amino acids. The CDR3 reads CATSRDLGGSYNEQFF. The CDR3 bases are TGTGCCACCAGCAGAGACCTGGGAGGGTCCTACAATGAGCAGTTCTTC.

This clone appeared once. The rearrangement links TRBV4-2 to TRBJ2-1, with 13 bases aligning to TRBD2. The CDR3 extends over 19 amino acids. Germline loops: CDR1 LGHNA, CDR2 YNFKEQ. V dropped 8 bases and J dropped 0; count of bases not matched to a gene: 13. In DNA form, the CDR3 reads TGTGCCAGCGGAACCGGGACTAGCGGGAAGATTTTCTCCTACAATGAGCAGTTCTTC. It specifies CASGTGTSGKIFSYNEQFF.

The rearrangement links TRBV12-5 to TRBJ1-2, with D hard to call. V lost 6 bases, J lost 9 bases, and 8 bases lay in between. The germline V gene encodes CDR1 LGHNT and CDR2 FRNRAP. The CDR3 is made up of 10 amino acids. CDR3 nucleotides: TGTGCTAGTGGCGAGTACCGCTACACCTTC. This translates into CASGEYRYTF.

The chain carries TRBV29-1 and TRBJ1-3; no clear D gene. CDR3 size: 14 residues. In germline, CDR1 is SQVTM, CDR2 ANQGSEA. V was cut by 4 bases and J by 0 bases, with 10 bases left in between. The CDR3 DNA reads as TGCAGCGTTGTGGGAACCAGCTCTGGAAACACCATATATTTT. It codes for CSVVGTSSGNTIYF.

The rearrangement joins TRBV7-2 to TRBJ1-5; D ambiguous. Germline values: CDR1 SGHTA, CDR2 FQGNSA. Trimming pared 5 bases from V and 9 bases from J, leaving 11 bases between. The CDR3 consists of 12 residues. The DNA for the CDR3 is TGTGCCAGCAGCACGGAGCCCGGGCCCCAGCATTTT. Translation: CASSTEPGPQHF. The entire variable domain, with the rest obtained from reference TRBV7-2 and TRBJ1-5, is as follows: GAGVSQSPSNKVTEKGKDVELRCDPISGHTALYWYRQSLGQGLEFLIYFQGNSAPDKSGLPSDRFSAERTGGSVSTLTIQRTQQEDSAVYLCASSTEPGPQHFGDGTRLSIL.

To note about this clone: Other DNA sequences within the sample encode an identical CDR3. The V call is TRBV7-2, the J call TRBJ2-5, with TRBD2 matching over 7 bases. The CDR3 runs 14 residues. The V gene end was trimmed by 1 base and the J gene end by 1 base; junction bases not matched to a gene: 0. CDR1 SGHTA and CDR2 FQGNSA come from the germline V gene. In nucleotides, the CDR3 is TGTGCCAGCAGCTTAGGGGGGGGCCAAGAGACCCAGTACTTC. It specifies CASSLGGGQETQYF.

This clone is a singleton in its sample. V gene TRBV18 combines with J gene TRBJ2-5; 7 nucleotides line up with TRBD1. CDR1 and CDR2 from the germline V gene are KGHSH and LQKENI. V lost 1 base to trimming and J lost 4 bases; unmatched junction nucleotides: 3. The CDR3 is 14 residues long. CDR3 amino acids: CASSPRDSTETQYF. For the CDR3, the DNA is TGTGCCAGCTCACCACGGGACAGCACAGAGACCCAGTACTTC. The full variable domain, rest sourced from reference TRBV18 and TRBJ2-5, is NAGVMQNPRHLVRRRGQEARLRCSPMKGHSHVYWYRQLPEEGLKFMVYLQKENIIDESGMPKERFSAEFPKEGPSILRIQQVVRGDSAAYFCASSPRDSTETQYFGPGTRLLVL.

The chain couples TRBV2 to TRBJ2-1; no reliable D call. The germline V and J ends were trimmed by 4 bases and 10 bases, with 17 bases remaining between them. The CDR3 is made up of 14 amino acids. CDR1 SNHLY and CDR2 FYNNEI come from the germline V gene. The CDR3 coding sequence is TGTGCCAGCAGTGGCGAGGCCACTACTCTCGAGCAGTTCTTC. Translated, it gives CASSGEATTLEQFF.

The CDR3 loop reads CASSPRKRAGNTQYF. CDR3 DNA: TGTGCCAGCTCACCACGCAAGCGGGCAGGGAATACGCAGTATTTT. The chain combines TRBV18 with TRBJ2-3; TRBD2 is a possible D gene (6 bases). Germline assignment: CDR1 KGHSH and CDR2 LQKENI. This CDR3 comprises 15 residues. Trimming removed 1 base at V and 7 bases at J, with 15 bases between.

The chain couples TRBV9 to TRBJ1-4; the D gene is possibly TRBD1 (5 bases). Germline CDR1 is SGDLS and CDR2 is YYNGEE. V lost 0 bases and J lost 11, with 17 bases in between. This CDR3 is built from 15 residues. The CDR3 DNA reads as TGTGCCAGCAGCGTAGATGGCAGGGCGGGGGGTAAACTGTTTTTT. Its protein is CASSVDGRAGGKLFF.

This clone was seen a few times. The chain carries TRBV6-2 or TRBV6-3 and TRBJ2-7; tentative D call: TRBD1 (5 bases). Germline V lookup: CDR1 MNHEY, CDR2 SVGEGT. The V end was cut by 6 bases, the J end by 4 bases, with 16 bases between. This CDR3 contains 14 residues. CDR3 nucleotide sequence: TGTGCCAGCAGCAATCCCAGGGTGGAGTACGAGCAGTACTTC. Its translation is CASSNPRVEYEQYF.

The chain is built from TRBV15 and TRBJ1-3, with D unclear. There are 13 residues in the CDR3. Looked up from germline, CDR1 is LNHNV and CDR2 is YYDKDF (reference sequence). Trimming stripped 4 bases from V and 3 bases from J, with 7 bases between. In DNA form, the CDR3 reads TGTGCCACCAGCAATTCAGTTGGAAACACCATATATTTT. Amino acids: CATSNSVGNTIYF.

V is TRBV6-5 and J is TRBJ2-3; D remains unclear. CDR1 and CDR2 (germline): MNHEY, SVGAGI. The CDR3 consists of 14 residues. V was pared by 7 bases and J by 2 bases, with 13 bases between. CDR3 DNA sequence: TGTGCCAGCACCCCCGCCGTATCCACAGATACGCAGTATTTT. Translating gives CASTPAVSTDTQYF.

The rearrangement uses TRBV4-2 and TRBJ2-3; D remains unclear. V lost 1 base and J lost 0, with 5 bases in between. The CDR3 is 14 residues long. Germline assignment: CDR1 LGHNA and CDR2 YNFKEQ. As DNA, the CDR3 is TGTGCCAGCAGCCAAGGTGTGAGCACAGATACGCAGTATTTT. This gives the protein CASSQGVSTDTQYF.

The CDR3 DNA reads TGTGCCAGCAGCGCCGTTGGACAGGCCGGCTTTGGGGAACTGTTTTTT. Encoded protein: CASSAVGQAGFGELFF. The V call is TRBV9, the J call TRBJ1-4; 7 bases are shared with TRBD1. The CDR3 extends over 16 amino acids. In germline, CDR1 is SGDLS, CDR2 YYNGEE. The V gene end was trimmed by 3 bases and the J gene end by 12 bases; junction bases not matched to a gene: 17.

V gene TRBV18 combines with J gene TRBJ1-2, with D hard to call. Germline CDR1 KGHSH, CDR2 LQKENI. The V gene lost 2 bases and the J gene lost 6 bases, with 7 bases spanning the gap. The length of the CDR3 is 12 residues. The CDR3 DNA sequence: TGTGCCAGCTCACCAAACACCGATGGCTACACCTTC. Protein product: CASSPNTDGYTF.

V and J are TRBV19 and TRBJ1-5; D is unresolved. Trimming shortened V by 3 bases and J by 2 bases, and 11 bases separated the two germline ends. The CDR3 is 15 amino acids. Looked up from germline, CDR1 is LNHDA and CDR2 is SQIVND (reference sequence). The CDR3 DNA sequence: TGTGCCAGTAGTATTCGGGAAGCAGGCAATCAGCCCCAGCATTTT. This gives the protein CASSIREAGNQPQHF.

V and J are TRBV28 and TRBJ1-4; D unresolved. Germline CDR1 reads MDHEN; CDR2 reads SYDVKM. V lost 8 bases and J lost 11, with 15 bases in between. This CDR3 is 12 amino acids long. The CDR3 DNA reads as TGTGCCAGCCGCGCACGGGCACGGAAACTGTTTTTT. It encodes CASRARARKLFF. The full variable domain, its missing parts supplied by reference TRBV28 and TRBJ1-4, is DVKVTQSSRYLVKRTGEKVFLECVQDMDHENMFWYRQDPGLGLRLIYFSYDVKMKEKGDIPEGYSVSREKKERFSLILESASTNQTSMYLCASRARARKLFFGSGTQLSVL.

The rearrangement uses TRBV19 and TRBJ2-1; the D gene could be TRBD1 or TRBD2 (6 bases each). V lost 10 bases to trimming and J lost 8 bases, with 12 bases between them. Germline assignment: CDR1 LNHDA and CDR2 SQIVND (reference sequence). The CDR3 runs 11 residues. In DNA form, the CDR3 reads TGTGCCACTTGGGGGGCGCATGAGCAGTTCTTC. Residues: CATWGAHEQFF.

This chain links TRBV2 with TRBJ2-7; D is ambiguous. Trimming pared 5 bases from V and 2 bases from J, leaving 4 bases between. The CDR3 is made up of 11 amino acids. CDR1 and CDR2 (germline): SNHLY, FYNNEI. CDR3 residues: CASSPTYEQYF. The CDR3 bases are TGTGCCAGCAGTCCTACCTACGAGCAGTACTTC. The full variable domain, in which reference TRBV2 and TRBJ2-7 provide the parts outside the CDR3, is EPEVTQTPSHQVTQMGQEVILRCVPISNHLYFYWYRQILGQKVEFLVSFYNNEISEKSEIFDDQFSVERPDGSNFTLKIRSTKLEDSAMYFCASSPTYEQYFGPGTRLTVT.

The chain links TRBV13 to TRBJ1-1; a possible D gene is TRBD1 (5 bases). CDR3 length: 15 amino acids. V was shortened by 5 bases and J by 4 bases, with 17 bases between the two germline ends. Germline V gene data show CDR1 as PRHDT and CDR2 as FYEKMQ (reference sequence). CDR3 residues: CASSNSWGGGTEAFF. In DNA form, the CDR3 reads TGTGCCAGCAGCAATTCCTGGGGCGGTGGCACTGAAGCTTTCTTT.

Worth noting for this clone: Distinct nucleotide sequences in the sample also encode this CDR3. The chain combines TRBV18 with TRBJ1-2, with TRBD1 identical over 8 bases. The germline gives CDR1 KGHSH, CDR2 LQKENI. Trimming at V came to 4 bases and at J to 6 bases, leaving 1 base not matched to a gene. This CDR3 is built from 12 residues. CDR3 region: CASSQQGDGYTF. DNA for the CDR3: TGTGCCAGCTCACAACAGGGGGATGGCTACACCTTC.

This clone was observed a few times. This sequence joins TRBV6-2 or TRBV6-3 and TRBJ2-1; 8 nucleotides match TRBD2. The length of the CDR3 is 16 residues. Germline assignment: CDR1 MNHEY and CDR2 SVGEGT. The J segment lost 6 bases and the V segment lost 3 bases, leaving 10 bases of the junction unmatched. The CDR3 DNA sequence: TGTGCCAGCAGTTATTCAGGGACTAGGCTCTCCAATGAGCAGTTCTTC. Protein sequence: CASSYSGTRLSNEQFF.

In nucleotides, the CDR3 is TGTGCCAGTGTTGTGGACAACCAAGAGACCCAGTACTTC. This gives the protein CASVVDNQETQYF. The genes are TRBV6-9 and TRBJ2-5; possible D gene TRBD1, 5 bases. V was shortened by 9 bases and J by 0 bases, with 11 bases between the two germline ends. This CDR3 spans 13 amino acids. Germline V gene lookup returns CDR1 MNHGY and CDR2 SVAAGI.